This TCR beta chain was identified in a study of cytomegalovirus exposure and HLA in healthy donors (dated by TCRdb to 2015 to 2018). Regarding the research as a whole: According to an earlier analysis of 587 of the donors, some 170 million T cells yielded over 100 million unique TCR beta sequences and 276 Gb of sequence data. Roughly 300 gigabases of sequencing data and around 85 million unique TCR sequences made up an early release that covered under 750 HLA-typed donors. The genetic ancestry cluster associated with self-reported Caucasian donors included roughly 84% of the roughly 360 genotyped donors. The aim of the study was to test whether cataloging public T cell receptors could identify signatures of past pathogen exposure. Using immunosequencing, the study profiled T cell repertoires from 500 to 800 subjects and related those repertoires to cytomegalovirus serostatus. Besides the first cohort of approximately 670 subjects, a separate validation cohort made up of 95 to 150 different subjects was used. To predict cytomegalovirus infection status, the study brought together high-throughput TCR immunosequencing, statistical association of individual TCRs with disease status, and machine learning. In a later analysis, previously published TCR beta repertoires from more than 500 donors were re-analyzed and high-resolution HLA genotyping was added so that TCR occurrence patterns could be studied. In the later analysis, no new phenotypic data were used to find candidate immune exposures; instead, reliance was placed on TCR beta sequences and their occurrence across donors. In an earlier analysis of roughly 580 of the donors, high-throughput TCR beta sequencing was used to judge whether each TCR beta V gene segment behaved as functional or pseudogenic. Donor age, sex, ethnicity and CMV serostatus were collected together with the repertoire data. A later genetic analysis took genome-wide SNP genotypes for about three fifths of the roughly 700 donors and used that subset as a discovery cohort. All discovery cohort repertoires had been generated using a single sequencing platform. HLA typing included class I and class II loci at four-digit resolution. The number of typed donors differed by locus: about 629-640 for A, B, C, DRB1 and DQB1; 522 for DQA1; around 610 for DPA1; and around 450 for DPB1. A handful of DR-DQ haplotypes were handled as single units for association and clustering because linkage in the cohort was strong. Among 300 to 500 genotyped donors of the cohort, an average of about 220,000 unique TCR beta nucleotide sequences was sequenced per donor, of which about 20% were non-productive. Results and caveats for the whole study, not just this receptor: According to a later genetic analysis, donors in an Asian-associated ancestry cluster had fewer N-insertions in productive TCRs than the roughly 670-donor mean. Because the 87-base-pair reads could not distinguish some IMGT-functional V segments, including TRBV6-2 and TRBV6-3, those segments were excluded. The only immune exposure information available for the cohort was CMV serostatus. In a later analysis, TCR association rates were found to vary across HLA loci, with the most associated TCRs seen for DRB1 alleles and the fewest for HLA-C alleles. The earlier analysis of about 600 of the donors excluded over 15 rarely observed V segments, including chromosome 9 orphons, because counts were too low. In a later analysis, HLA-associated TCR beta chains showed more clonal expansion and lower generation probabilities than non-associated chains that were equally common. An association between a missense DCLRE1C variant and V-gene and J-gene trimming of TCR beta chains was found in a later genetic analysis and replicated in an independent cohort. Most TCR sequences were observed very rarely across donors, whereas some public TCRs were present in many individuals. Correlated functional status among segregating V segments might reflect linkage disequilibrium, but an unknown experimental factor could not be ruled out. The sequencing pipeline was judged likely to have produced a cluster of highly shared sequence variants as a technical artifact. It was suggested by the authors that the approach could potentially be generalized to other disease states and immunological phenotypes. In a later analysis, several top co-occurrence clusters were reported to appear linked to parvovirus B19, influenza, CMV and Epstein-Barr virus. HLA typing was unavailable for some donors at each locus, so association tests used only the typed subset. Only TCR beta chains were sequenced in this cohort, and the absence of alpha or paired-chain data limited detectable features. Presence/absence analyses assumed roughly uniform sequencing depth across donors, an assumption that may not hold. Broadly in line with IMGT annotations, most TCR beta V segments showed up in productive rearrangements about 87% or about 30% of the time in an earlier analysis of several hundred of the donors. Strong co-occurrence of HLA alleles, especially DR and DQ, made assigning TCR associations to individual alleles difficult. In a later analysis, most CMV-associated TCR beta chains were found to appear HLA-restricted, with HLA associations seemingly driven largely by CMV exposure. In the study, 150 to 200 TCR beta chains were listed as associated with cytomegalovirus. The classifier was reported to diagnose cytomegalovirus status with high specificity and sensitivity in both the original and validation cohorts. In vitro tests confirmed that three of the cytomegalovirus-associated TCR beta chains recognize cytomegalovirus antigens. A later analysis associated approximately 17,000 TCR beta sequences with specific HLA alleles at a false discovery rate of 0.05. A further reported finding was that TCR beta sequences accurately predicted the HLA-A and HLA-B alleles for most subjects in the first cohort.

The cohort comprised some 700 healthy bone marrow donors. At the time of sampling, every cohort member was nominally healthy, though immune exposures that went unrecorded were likely present. The donor tested CMV seropositive and was one of the 289 seropositive cohort members. A peripheral blood sample was provided by each donor, and peripheral blood mononuclear cells were used for TCR beta sequencing. The Qiagen DNeasy Blood Extraction Kit was used to extract genomic DNA from the blood cell samples. From a lookup of the germline V gene, CDR1 and CDR2 are SGHRS and YFSETQ. For this chain, trimming is 4 bases at the V end and 0 bases at the J end, and the number of junction bases without a gene match is 7. Spanning cysteine to phenylalanine, the CDR3 consists of 18 amino acids. Only the CDR3 region is kept as DNA, spanning 54 bases read in frame from base 1. To prepare the library, the immunoSEQ multiplex PCR assay was applied. For the multiplex PCR, a mixture combining 60 forward primers for TCR Vbeta segments and 13 reverse primers for TCR Jbeta segments was used. Amplification of the CDR3 region of rearranged TCR beta genes was performed with a multiplex PCR assay on genomic DNA. On the Illumina HiSeq System, the amplified TCR beta libraries were sequenced as 87-base-pair reads. Per the source publication's procedure: Across the 600 to 700 repertoires, a later analysis counted 80 million or so unique TCR beta chains, roughly 11 million of which were shared by at least two donors. A nearest-neighbor algorithm error-corrected the raw reads and collapsed the reads into unique sequences, merging closely related sequences to remove PCR and sequencing errors. CDR3 sequences were aligned to IMGT reference sequences to assign V, D and J gene segments. For a sequence to be retained, at least a six-nucleotide match to both a V gene segment and a J gene segment was required. A rearrangement was called productive if the CDR3 had no stop codons and remained in frame with V and J, and every other rearrangement was called non-productive. Following IMGT convention, CDR3 was defined as the stretch from the second conserved V-encoded cysteine to the conserved J-encoded phenylalanine. Sequences without an unambiguous match to a single V gene segment were excluded from the earlier analysis of 587 of the donors. In an earlier analysis of several hundred of the donors, V segments were called functional above 56.7% productive rearrangements and were called segregating when the between-donor standard deviation exceeded 5%. A statistical classification framework was built to diagnose cytomegalovirus status from the catalog of TCR beta chain sequences. V and J gene assignment, in a later analysis, came from comparing TCR nucleotide sequences with IMGT/GENE-DB human TR gene sequences. The TCRdist pipeline was used in a later analysis to assign CDR3 sequences and most-parsimonious VDJ recombination scenarios. A later analysis defined each TCR beta chain by its CDR3 amino acid sequence plus V-gene family, and excluded reads lacking a unique V-gene family. As a way to deal with suspected cross-contamination and a sequencing artifact, a later analysis dropped 450 to 600 nucleotide sequences that were highly shared and had low generation probability. In a later analysis, a clonal expansion index was calculated for each public chain from normalized within-repertoire ranks of inferred template counts. Generation probabilities in a later analysis came from a VDJ recombination model fitted to out-of-frame rearrangements, and those results were checked against IGoR. A later analysis scored TCR-TCR, TCR-HLA and TCR-CMV co-occurrence with hypergeometric tests, applying a repertoire-size bias correction to TCR pairs. To estimate false discovery rates, a later analysis permuted the HLA or CMV assignments 20 times. A later analysis grouped co-occurring TCRs with DBSCAN, adding TCRdist sequence similarity when clustering within HLA-allele-positive subsets. For co-occurrence clustering, repertoires with fewer than 30,000 or more than 120,000 public chains were excluded, along with about five repertoires with anomalous nucleotide sharing. This is the immuneACCESS table as TCRdb keeps it, with only in-frame sequences that have V and J called. A part of the clones is gone; compared with another copy, unresolved V genes explain less than half, and the rest is unexplained. The V and J calls and clone size come from that table; D and trimming were worked out from the DNA. The table held for this sample gives around 35,000 clones. Clones ranked in the top ten supply about 1.9% of the sample.

Points on this clone: Its antigen is unknown.

Sequencing was carried out using PBMCs. The rearranged chain carries TRBV5-1 and TRBJ2-3, and TRBD2 aligns with 14 junction nucleotides. This TCR came from a middle-aged woman in good health and CMV-seropositive. The bases are TGCGCCAGCAGCCCGGGACTAGCGGGGGCCCTAAGCACAGATACGCAGTATTTT. It translates as CASSPGLAGALSTDTQYF.